This T cell receptor (beta chain) was sequenced in a study of shared clonotypes between healthy human individuals. Repertoires were generated with immunoSEQ multiplex PCR, while TCRdb's copy carries only in-frame clones and drops some. This table has approximately 590,000 clones, about 95% appearing once. The sample holds a few counts of this clone. The naive CD8 subset, CD45RO-negative cells positively selected for CCR7, excluded terminally differentiated effector memory CD45RA+ cells. The clonotype comes from a woman aged 25 to 39 in good health. Sequences were obtained from naive CD8+ T cells sorted from blood.

CDR3 coding DNA: TGTGCCAGCAGCTTACCTCCAGGGGTCGAGCAGCCCCAGCATTTT. It is translated as CASSLPPGVEQPQHF. The V call is TRBV7-8, the J call TRBJ1-5; possible D gene TRBD1, 6 bases. The CDR3 runs to 15 residues. Germline V gene sequence: CDR1 SGHVS, CDR2 FQNEAQ. Trimming took 2 bases from V and 7 from J, leaving 15 bases between them. Full variable domain (outside the CDR3, taken from reference TRBV7-8 and TRBJ1-5): GAGVSQSPRYKVAKRGQDVALRCDPISGHVSLFWYQQALGQGPEFLTYFQNEAQLDKSGLPSDRFFAERPEGSVSTLKIQRTQQEDSAVYLCASSLPPGVEQPQHFGDGTRLSIL.